The 17 T cell receptor beta chains given below trace back to one sample, sequenced in a study of blood T cell repertoires in COVID-19. TCRdb's copy holds only in-frame clones and misses some; the assay was immunoSEQ multiplex PCR. Of almost 350,000 clones in the sample, around 90% are singletons; the top ten hold less than 5%. The sample taken for sequencing was peripheral blood. These receptors were collected from a woman in her sixties with COVID-19, enrolled during active disease.

The chain employs TRBV7-9 and TRBJ1-3, with 10 bases lining up with TRBD1. Losses at the gene ends were 5 bases for V and 4 bases for J; bases not matched to a gene: 5. CDR1 is SEHNR and CDR2 is FQNEAQ in the germline V gene (reference sequence). CDR3 length: 15 amino acids. The CDR3 sequence: CASSRTGGRGNTIYF. CDR3 bases: TGTGCCAGCAGCCGGACAGGGGGTAGAGGAAACACCATATATTTT.

The J gene is TRBJ1-2, the V gene TRBV10-2, with TRBD1 as a possible D gene (5 bases). The CDR3 sequence is 15 residues long. Deletions cut 9 bases from V and 0 bases from J, with 17 bases between. Germline V lookup: CDR1 WSHSY, CDR2 SAAADI. The CDR3 reads CASRPAAGTNYGYTF. The CDR3 region has the DNA TGCGCCAGTAGACCCGCCGCAGGGACTAACTATGGCTACACCTTC.

The chain combines TRBV5-4 with TRBJ2-3; TRBD1 is a possible D gene (6 bases). The CDR3 has 14 residues. With 4 bases removed from V and 2 bases from J, the gap between germline ends came to 11 bases. Per the germline V gene, CDR1 is SGHNT and CDR2 is YYREEE (reference sequence). As DNA, the CDR3 is TGTGCCAGCAGCGAAGAGGGGGTCACAGATACGCAGTATTTT. Encoded protein: CASSEEGVTDTQYF.

The CDR3 spells CASSPGQGSTGELFF. DNA of the CDR3: TGTGCCAGCAGCCCCGGACAGGGGAGCACCGGGGAGCTGTTTTTT. This rearrangement joins TRBV11-3 to TRBJ2-2; 9 bases agree with TRBD1. J gave up 4 bases and V 5 bases, and 5 bases lay outside the gene matches. Germline V gives CDR1 SGHNT, CDR2 YENEEA. This CDR3 has 15 residues.

The gene calls are TRBV7-9 and TRBJ1-2; 9 bases align to TRBD1. The CDR3 has 17 amino acids. CDR1 is SEHNR, CDR2 FQNEAQ, per germline (reference sequence). With 2 bases clipped from V and 0 bases from J, the junction kept 7 bases outside the gene matches. CDR3 in DNA: TGTGCCAGCAGCTTATCTACCGGGACAGGGTCTAACTATGGCTACACCTTC. Translating gives CASSLSTGTGSNYGYTF.

The chain has TRBV6-6 and TRBJ1-2; D possibly corresponds to TRBD1 (5 bases). Germline CDR1 is MNHNY and CDR2 is SVGAGI (reference sequence). The CDR3 covers 14 residues. V lost 4 bases and J lost 6, with 15 bases in between. The CDR3 DNA follows: TGTGCCAGCAGTTTCGGGACGACTAGGAATGGCTACACCTTC. It encodes CASSFGTTRNGYTF.

The table lists this clone with a few counts. The chain combines TRBV6-4 with TRBJ1-2; D might be TRBD1 (5 bases). Germline CDR1 MRHNA, CDR2 SNTAGT. The CDR3 contains 14 residues. CDR3 loop: CVARNPKGFKGYTF. DNA of the CDR3: TGTGTCGCGCGAAACCCTAAGGGGTTTAAGGGCTACACCTTC.

V gene TRBV7-2 combines with J gene TRBJ1-4; possibly TRBD1 for D (6 bases). Per the germline V gene, CDR1 is SGHTA and CDR2 is FQGNSA. This CDR3 spans 15 amino acids. Trimming shortened V by 5 bases and J by 5 bases, and 15 bases separated the two germline ends. In DNA form, the CDR3 reads TGTGCCAGCAGCACGAGCGGGACAATGAATGAAAAACTGTTTTTT. This translates into CASSTSGTMNEKLFF.

V and J are TRBV6-5 and TRBJ1-1; D not resolved. The CDR3 length is 14 residues. The V and J ends lost 5 bases and 2 bases respectively, with 12 bases between them. CDR1 and CDR2 from the germline V gene are MNHEY and SVGAGI. The CDR3 loop is CASSPQHENTEAFF. In nucleotides, the CDR3 is TGTGCCAGCAGTCCACAACATGAAAACACTGAAGCTTTCTTT.

This rearrangement joins TRBV19 to TRBJ1-4; D is ambiguous. The germline CDR1 and CDR2 sequences are LNHDA and SQIVND (reference sequence). The CDR3 extends over 12 amino acids. With 4 bases removed from V and 8 bases from J, the gap between germline ends came to 8 bases. This CDR3 is CASSKRGEKLFF. The CDR3 coding sequence is TGTGCCAGTAGTAAGCGGGGAGAAAAACTGTTTTTT.

This clone has just a few counts. Other DNA variants within this sample encode the same CDR3. V usage is TRBV30 and J usage is TRBJ1-5, with D uncertain. The CDR3 is 13 residues long. Trimming removed 0 bases at V and 7 bases at J, with 10 bases between. CDR1 is GTSNPN, CDR2 SVGIG, per germline (reference sequence). This CDR3 is CAWSVGSGQPQHF. The CDR3 DNA reads as TGTGCCTGGAGTGTAGGTTCGGGGCAGCCCCAGCATTTT.

V gene TRBV2 combines with J gene TRBJ1-1; D is possibly TRBD1 (5 bases). The CDR3 length is 15 residues. V lost 5 bases and J lost 1, with 14 bases in between. Germline lookup yields CDR1 SNHLY and CDR2 FYNNEI. The CDR3 coding sequence is TGTGCCAGCAGTTCCGGGACTTGGGGGAACACTGAAGCTTTCTTT. This encodes CASSSGTWGNTEAFF.

This clone was recorded once. The rearrangement joins TRBV7-9 to TRBJ1-2; D perhaps matches TRBD1 (5 bases). Germline V gene sequence: CDR1 SEHNR, CDR2 FQNEAQ (reference sequence). The V gene lost 2 bases and the J gene lost 7 bases, with 14 bases spanning the gap. This CDR3 spans 14 amino acids. The CDR3 region has the DNA TGTGCCAGCAGCTTACTGGCGGGGCTTTCTGGCTACACCTTC. It yields the protein CASSLLAGLSGYTF.

This clone was seen only a few times. The chain employs TRBV19 and TRBJ1-1, with no clear D. Germline V gene lookup returns CDR1 LNHDA and CDR2 SQIVND (reference sequence). CDR3 length: 15 residues. Deletions cut 7 bases from V and 4 bases from J, with 19 bases between. CDR3 nucleotides: TGTGCCAGTATTAGGGCCCCGGGGAAAAGCACTGAAGCTTTCTTT. Its protein product is CASIRAPGKSTEAFF.

This rearrangement joins TRBV28 to TRBJ2-3, with D possibly matching TRBD1 (6 bases). The CDR3 spans 11 residues. Trimming shortened V by 10 bases and J by 4 bases, and 9 bases separated the two germline ends. Germline V gene data show CDR1 as MDHEN and CDR2 as SYDVKM. CDR3 sequence reads: CATKGADTQYF. In nucleotides, the CDR3 is TGTGCCACCAAGGGGGCAGATACGCAGTATTTT.

In this sample, this clone turned up once. Other nucleotide sequences from this sample produce the same CDR3. The chain is built from TRBV5-1 and TRBJ1-4, with 8 bases fitting TRBD1. The CDR3 sequence is 14 residues long. The germline V gene encodes CDR1 SGHRS and CDR2 YFSETQ. Trimming took 3 bases from V and 5 from J; bases not matched to a gene: 3. This CDR3 reads CASSSQGGNEKLFF. The CDR3 DNA is TGCGCCAGCAGCTCACAGGGGGGAAATGAAAAACTGTTTTTT.

This clone appeared once. The chain is built from TRBV18 and TRBJ1-5, with D possibly TRBD1 on 5 matching bases. Deletions cut 5 bases from V and 6 bases from J, with 8 bases between. The CDR3 runs 12 residues. Germline CDR1 and CDR2: KGHSH and LQKENI. Here the CDR3 reads CASSTQGQPQHF. CDR3 bases: TGTGCCAGCTCAACTCAGGGTCAGCCCCAGCATTTT.